The rows below give T cell receptor beta chains drawn from one sample of a study of blood T cells in healthy people across ages. In TCRdb, the 5' RACE reads were re-called with MiXCR into one record per CDR3 protein. The sample holds over 1,500,000 distinct CDR3 sequences, roughly two fifths seen once. Source material: blood. The receptors stem from a human donor in good health. The CDR3 runs from the conserved cysteine through the conserved F or W. The D gene is left open where the match is weak. Part of the rows lack a size; the others show once, few, many or a class for expanded clones.

TRBJ1-2 | NA | NA | TRBV30 | TGTGCCTGGAGTAAACACGCGGCGTATGGCTACACCTTC | CAWSKHAAYGYTF
TRBJ2-4 | few | NA | TRBV2 | TGTGCCAGCAGTGATTGGCGAGGTTTGGACATTCAGTACTTC | CASSDWRGLDIQYF
TRBJ2-3 | NA | TRBD2 | TRBV10-3 | TGTGCCATCAGTGAGTCAACTAGCGCACATCCTACCACAGATACGCAGTATTTT | CAISESTSAHPTTDTQYF
TRBJ2-3 | NA | TRBD1 | TRBV6-2/TRBV6-3 | TGTGCCACCAAGGAGTGGCAGGGGGCCGAGTATTTT | CATKEWQGAEYF
TRBJ2-5 | NA | TRBD1 | TRBV29-1 | TGCAGCGTCGGGACAGGGGACGAGACCCAGTACTTC | CSVGTGDETQYF
TRBJ2-7 | NA | NA | TRBV6-1 | TGTGCCAGCAGTGACAGGGGCTACTCCTACGAGCAGTACTTC | CASSDRGYSYEQYF
TRBJ2-5 | NA | TRBD2 | TRBV3-1 | TGTGCCAGCAGCCAAGATAGCGGGGGGGAAGAGACCCAGTACTTC | CASSQDSGGEETQYF
TRBJ1-4 | few | NA | TRBV10-3 | TGTGCCATCAGTGAGTCGGACCGAACTAATGAAAAACTGTTTTTT | CAISESDRTNEKLFF
TRBJ2-7 | few | TRBD2 | TRBV7-2 | TGTGCTAGCAGCTTGGGACTAGCGGGGCCTCCCTACGAGCAGTACTTC | CASSLGLAGPPYEQYF
TRBJ2-3 | NA | NA | TRBV6-2/TRBV6-3 | TGTGCCAGCAGTTATTGGGTAGCACCTAGCACAGATACGCAGTATTTT | CASSYWVAPSTDTQYF
TRBJ1-6 | few | NA | TRBV6-6 | TGTGCCAGCAGTTACTCGGATTACTCACCCCTCCACTTT | CASSYSDYSPLHF
TRBJ2-7 | NA | NA | TRBV20-1 | TGCAGTGCTAGAGTTATCGACGCCTACGAGCAGTACTTC | CSARVIDAYEQYF
TRBJ2-2 | NA | NA | TRBV4-3 | TGCGCCAGCAGCCCAGATATGAGAGGACACACCGGGGAGCTGTTTTTT | CASSPDMRGHTGELFF
TRBJ1-5 | NA | TRBD1 | TRBV24-1 | TGTGCCACCAGTGACGGGACAGGGGGCGCAAATCATGGTCAGCCCCAGCATTTT | CATSDGTGGANHGQPQHF
TRBJ2-1 | few | TRBD2 | TRBV7-9 | TGTGCCAGTCCTAGCGGGGTGAGCTCCTACAATGAGCAGTTCTTC | CASPSGVSSYNEQFF
TRBJ2-7 | few | TRBD2 | TRBV12-3/TRBV12-4 | TGTGCCAGCAGTTCACAAACCGGGACTAGCGGGGGGGCCTACGAGCAGTACTTC | CASSSQTGTSGGAYEQYF
TRBJ2-5 | NA | NA | TRBV7-2 | TGTGCCAGCAGCTTTGTCAGGGGATGGGAGACCCAGTACTTC | CASSFVRGWETQYF
TRBJ1-1 | few | TRBD1 | TRBV7-2 | TGTGCCAGCAGCGTCCTAAGAGGACAGGGGAATGAAGCTTTCTTT | CASSVLRGQGNEAFF
TRBJ2-1 | NA | NA | TRBV27 | TGTGCCAGCAGTTTCCGTGATGAGCAGTTCTTC | CASSFRDEQFF
TRBJ2-3 | few | NA | TRBV7-3 | TGTGCCAGCAACTTACCGAAGGGGGATACGCAGTATTTT | CASNLPKGDTQYF
TRBJ1-2 | NA | NA | TRBV3-1 | TGTGCCAGCAGCCAAGATATAAGTAATGGCTACACCTTC | CASSQDISNGYTF
TRBJ1-1 | few | NA | TRBV4-1 | TGCGCCAGCAGCCTCCGGGACATCATGAACACTGAAGCTTTCTTT | CASSLRDIMNTEAFF
TRBJ2-5 | NA | NA | TRBV20-1 | TGCAGTGCGTTCCAACGGGAAGGGCCGCTGAGGGAGCAGTACTTC | CSAFQREGPLREQYF
TRBJ2-7 | NA | NA | TRBV4-2 | TGTGCCAGCAGCCACCCGGGGAGGGGGTCCTACAATGAGCAGTACTTC | CASSHPGRGSYNEQYF
TRBJ2-1 | few | NA | TRBV4-1 | TGCGCCAGCAGCCAAGAAGTTGGGGTTAATGAGCAGTTCTTC | CASSQEVGVNEQFF
TRBJ2-6 | NA | TRBD1 | TRBV12-3/TRBV12-4 | TGTGCCAGCAGTCCGACAGGGAGATCTGGGGCCAACGTCCTGACTTTC | CASSPTGRSGANVLTF
TRBJ2-7 | NA | NA | TRBV4-1 | TGCGCCAGCAGCCAACTAGCTTCCTACGAGCAGTACTTC | CASSQLASYEQYF
TRBJ2-3 | few | NA | TRBV4-1 | TGCGCCAGCAGCCAAGCTTCCTACGGGGGTATCACAGATACGCAGTATTTT | CASSQASYGGITDTQYF
TRBJ2-6 | NA | NA | TRBV5-4 | TGTGCCAGCACCGCCAAATCTGGGGCCAACGTCCGGACTTTC | CASTAKSGANVRTF
TRBJ2-2 | few | TRBD1 | TRBV9 | TGTGCCAGCAGCGTTACTCCGCAGGGGGAGAACACCGGGGAGCTGTTTTTT | CASSVTPQGENTGELFF
TRBJ1-2 | few | NA | TRBV7-9 | TGTGCCAGCAGCTTAGGCAGGGCTGTAGGCGGCTACACCTTC | CASSLGRAVGGYTF
TRBJ2-7 | NA | NA | TRBV7-2 | TGTGCCAGCAGCTTAAACCACAGGGGGGGGTACGAGCAGTACTTC | CASSLNHRGGYEQYF
TRBJ2-7 | NA | NA | TRBV7-6 | TGTGCCAGCAGCTTGTCACCCGAAGACTACGAGCAGTACTTC | CASSLSPEDYEQYF
TRBJ2-1 | few | TRBD1 | TRBV29-1 | TGCAGCGTCCGGAGGGGACAGGCGAGTTCCTACAATGAGCAGTTCTTC | CSVRRGQASSYNEQFF
TRBJ1-5 | NA | NA | TRBV7-2 | TGTGCCAGCAGCTTAGAGGGTGCTAGCTGGCAGCCCCAGCATTTT | CASSLEGASWQPQHF
TRBJ2-3 | NA | NA | TRBV3-1 | TGTACCAGCAGCCAAGGGCAGGGATTCACAGATACGCAGTATTTT | CTSSQGQGFTDTQYF
TRBJ2-5 | NA | TRBD1 | TRBV5-1 | TGCGCCAGCACTTCGGACAGGGAGGCCCAGTACTTC | CASTSDREAQYF
TRBJ2-3 | NA | TRBD1 | TRBV12-5 | TGTGCTAGTGGTCAGGGACAGGGGGTGGGAGATACGCAGTATTTT | CASGQGQGVGDTQYF
TRBJ2-6 | NA | NA | TRBV7-6 | TGTGCCAGCAGCCTATTACCGACAGGCTCTGGGGCCAACGTCCTGACTTTC | CASSLLPTGSGANVLTF